The T cell receptor (beta chain) described here comes from a study of CD8 T cells in ankylosing spondylitis. Trimming took 8 bases from V and 6 from J; bases not matched to a gene: 8. CDR3 length equals 13 residues. Germline V gives CDR1 MNHEY, CDR2 SMNVEV (reference sequence). This clonotype showed up many times. TCRdb re-called the 5' RACE reads through MiXCR, storing one row per CDR3 protein. This table has about 23,000 distinct CDR3 sequences, roughly a sixth appearing once. The V and J genes are TRBV27 and TRBJ2-3; TRBD2 aligns across 7 bases. The origin of this receptor is a male donor with ankylosing spondylitis or in good health (not recorded which). Input material: blood. DNA of the CDR3: TGTGCCAGCCGACTAGCCAAGACGGATACGCAGTATTTT. Its translation: CASRLAKTDTQYF.